The 23 T cell receptor beta chains given below trace back to one sample, sequenced in a study of early T cells in non-severe SARS-CoV-2 infection. MiXCR was run by TCRdb on the 5' RACE reads, yielding one entry per CDR3 protein. Of about 47,000 distinct CDR3 sequences listed, roughly 10% are singletons. Sequenced material: whole blood, taken at baseline. Every receptor here comes from an adult who was a healthcare worker with PCR-confirmed SARS-CoV-2 infection or an uninfected control (not recorded which).

The table lists this clonotype with a few counts. CDR3 region: CASSLVAGPKETQYF. CDR3 nucleotides: TGTGCCAGCAGCTTAGTTGCGGGCCCAAAAGAGACCCAGTACTTC. The chain joins TRBV7-8 to TRBJ2-5, with D tentatively TRBD2 (5 bases). The CDR3 is 15 residues long. CDR1 is SGHVS and CDR2 is FQNEAQ in the germline V gene. With 1 base removed from V and 3 bases from J, the gap between germline ends came to 12 bases. The variable domain in full, completed from reference TRBV7-8 and TRBJ2-5, reads GAGVSQSPRYKVAKRGQDVALRCDPISGHVSLFWYQQALGQGPEFLTYFQNEAQLDKSGLPSDRFFAERPEGSVSTLKIQRTQQEDSAVYLCASSLVAGPKETQYFGPGTRLLVL.

Turning to this clonotype: The missing conserved phenylalanine or tryptophan at the end of this CDR3 makes a read error likely. This chain uses TRBV4-1 with TRBJ1-2; D unclear. Trimming stripped 1 base from V and 2 bases from J, with 11 bases between. The CDR3 runs to 15 residues. The germline V gene has CDR1 MGHRA and CDR2 YSYEKL. The CDR3 is CASSQGSGTNYGYTS. The CDR3 coding sequence is TGCGCCAGCAGCCAAGGATCGGGAACGAACTATGGCTACACCTCC.

This clonotype was picked up many times. The rearrangement links TRBV28 to TRBJ2-7; 7 bases match TRBD2. The germline V gene encodes CDR1 MDHEN and CDR2 SYDVKM. The CDR3 consists of 15 residues. The V gene end was trimmed by 6 bases and the J gene end by 0 bases; junction bases not matched to a gene: 8. This CDR3 is CASRGGREASYEQYF. For the CDR3, the DNA is TGTGCCAGCAGGGGGGGACGGGAGGCCTCCTACGAGCAGTACTTC.

In its sample, this clonotype was seen many times. This chain uses TRBV2 with TRBJ1-1; D is uncertain. V was clipped by 4 bases and J by 2 bases, with 8 bases between them. CDR3 size: 13 residues. Germline CDR1 reads SNHLY; CDR2 reads FYNNEI. CDR3 sequence (DNA): TGTGCCAGCAGTGGAGATACCAACACTGAAGCTTTCTTT. Protein: CASSGDTNTEAFF.

This clonotype was seen a handful of times. This chain joins TRBV29-1 and TRBJ2-5, with no clear D. The CDR3 extends over 10 amino acids. With 4 bases removed from V and 5 bases from J, the gap between germline ends came to 5 bases. Germline V gene sequence: CDR1 SQVTM, CDR2 ANQGSEA. The CDR3 sequence: CSVGQETQYF. CDR3 sequence (DNA): TGCAGCGTTGGGCAGGAGACCCAGTACTTC.

This clonotype was seen repeatedly, ten times or more. The J gene is TRBJ2-3, the V gene TRBV10-1, with 10 bases aligning to TRBD2. The CDR3 extends over 16 amino acids. Germline V lookup: CDR1 WNHNN, CDR2 SYGVQD (reference sequence). The ends lost 1 base at V and 0 bases at J; junction bases unmatched: 1. CDR3 loop: CASSELLAGSTDTQYF. CDR3 sequence (DNA): TGCGCCAGCAGTGAGTTACTAGCGGGAAGCACAGATACGCAGTATTTT.

In this sample, this clonotype turned up a few times. The rearrangement links TRBV19 to TRBJ2-4, with a possible D match to TRBD2 (5 bases). The CDR3 is 17 amino acids. CDR1 is LNHDA and CDR2 is SQIVND in the germline V gene (reference sequence). V lost 5 bases and J 0 bases, leaving 17 bases between the germline ends. The CDR3 protein is CASSLIGLELAKNIQYF. CDR3 in DNA: TGTGCCAGTAGTCTAATAGGACTTGAACTAGCCAAAAACATTCAGTACTTC.

This chain uses TRBV29-1 with TRBJ1-1; D remains unclear. V was cut by 7 bases and J by 5 bases, with 11 bases left in between. The germline gives CDR1 SQVTM, CDR2 ANQGSEA. This CDR3 comprises 11 residues. CDR3 residues: CSAGERTEAFF. CDR3 DNA sequence: TGCAGCGCCGGGGAGAGAACTGAAGCTTTCTTT.

This clonotype was picked up a small number of times. The rearrangement links TRBV30 to TRBJ1-1; weak D call: TRBD1 (5 bases). Germline assignment: CDR1 GTSNPN and CDR2 SVGIG (reference sequence). The CDR3 covers 15 residues. Trimming cost V 0 bases and J 2 bases, with 13 bases left between them. The CDR3 DNA sequence: TGTGCCTGGAGTGTACTAGGGGCAGCTAACACTGAAGCTTTCTTT. This sequence encodes CAWSVLGAANTEAFF.

V gene TRBV20-1 combines with J gene TRBJ2-7; TRBD1 matches at 7 bases. Germline CDR1 and CDR2: DFQATT and SNEGSKA (reference sequence). The V gene end was trimmed by 3 bases and the J gene end by 4 bases; junction bases not matched to a gene: 9. The CDR3 extends over 14 amino acids. CDR3 bases: TGCAGTGCTAGCCAGAGGGACAGAACTTACGAGCAGTACTTC. As protein: CSASQRDRTYEQYF.

This clonotype was detected a few times. The chain is built from TRBV6-2 or TRBV6-3 and TRBJ2-1, with D possibly being TRBD1 or TRBD2 (5 bases each). V lost 2 bases, J lost 3 bases, and 8 bases lay in between. Germline-derived CDR1 and CDR2 are MNHEY and SVGEGT. This CDR3 has 14 amino acids. The CDR3 nucleotides are TGTGCCAGCAGTTACCGGGGCAACTACAATGAGCAGTTCTTC. Protein sequence: CASSYRGNYNEQFF.

Comments on this clonotype: The junction departs from the called germline gene at one end, perhaps through a read error. The chain links TRBV7-2 to TRBJ2-3; D unclear. In germline, CDR1 is SGHTA, CDR2 FQGNSA. The CDR3 length is 13 residues. The DNA of the CDR3 is TGTGCCAGCGGCTTAAACAGTGCAGATACGCAGTATTTT. It is translated as CASGLNSADTQYF.

This clonotype was counted a few times. The rearrangement joins TRBV5-1 to TRBJ2-3; D remains ambiguous. This CDR3 is 13 amino acids long. The germline CDR1 and CDR2 sequences are SGHRS and YFSETQ. V gave up 1 base and J gave up 2 bases, with 5 bases separating them. CDR3 in amino acids: CASSLTTTDTQYF. Here the CDR3 DNA reads TGCGCCAGCAGCTTGACTACCACAGATACGCAGTATTTT.

The table lists this clonotype with many counts. The genes are TRBV21-1 and TRBJ1-2; the table's D gene call, TRBD1, was not cross checked with the DNA. TRBV21-1 is listed as a pseudogene. This CDR3 is 15 amino acids long. CDR3 region: CASSKALTGAHGYTF. The CDR3 DNA sequence: TGTGCCAGCAGCAAAGCGCTTACGGGGGCCCATGGCTACACCTTC.

This clonotype was seen many times. V is TRBV29-1 and J is TRBJ1-1; the D gene is possibly TRBD1 (6 bases). Germline CDR1 is SQVTM and CDR2 is ANQGSEA. V lost 0 bases and J 6 bases, leaving 11 bases between the germline ends. The CDR3 loop spans 13 amino acids. The CDR3: CSVEDSNRAEAFF. CDR3 DNA: TGCAGCGTTGAAGATAGTAACAGGGCTGAAGCTTTCTTT.

The V call is TRBV11-2, the J call TRBJ2-5; 12 bases line up with TRBD2. Germline CDR1 and CDR2: SGHAT and FQNNGV. This CDR3 comprises 18 residues. The V segment lost 5 bases and the J segment 4 bases; nucleotides outside the gene matches: 14. The CDR3 sequence is CASSPHSASGGGLETQYF. DNA of the CDR3: TGTGCCAGCAGCCCCCACTCTGCTAGCGGGGGGGGTTTAGAGACCCAGTACTTC.

This clonotype was detected only a few times. The chain uses TRBV12-3 or TRBV12-4 and TRBJ1-2, with TRBD1 matching over 7 bases. The trim removed 2 bases at V and 3 bases at J, leaving 3 bases unmatched. The CDR3 length is 14 residues. The CDR3 sequence is CASSLRGRHYGYTF. The CDR3 coding sequence is TGTGCCAGCAGTTTAAGGGGGCGTCACTATGGCTACACCTTC.

The V call is TRBV29-1, the J call TRBJ2-5; 7 bases align to TRBD1. The CDR3 consists of 13 residues. V was clipped by 6 bases and J by 4 bases; unmatched bases: 8. CDR1 is SQVTM, CDR2 ANQGSEA, per germline. CDR3 coding DNA: TGCAGCGTACGAGACAGGGCAGCAGAGACCCAGTACTTC. Residues: CSVRDRAAETQYF.

V gene TRBV3-1 combines with J gene TRBJ1-1; D is unresolved. Trimming stripped 2 bases from V and 3 bases from J, with 10 bases between. Germline-derived CDR1 and CDR2 are LGHDT and YNNKEL (reference sequence). This CDR3 has 14 amino acids. CDR3: CASSQTGVYTEAFF. The CDR3, as DNA: TGTGCCAGCAGCCAAACGGGTGTCTACACTGAAGCTTTCTTT.

This clonotype was counted a few times. The chain recombines TRBV18 with TRBJ2-2, with a tentative D call TRBD2 (5 bases). The CDR3 contains 15 residues. V was pared by 4 bases and J by 4 bases, with 13 bases between. CDR1 is KGHSH and CDR2 is LQKENI in the germline V gene. In DNA form, the CDR3 reads TGTGCCAGCTCACAGGGAGTCCCGAGCACCGGGGAGCTGTTTTTT. Its translation: CASSQGVPSTGELFF. Supplemented by reference TRBV18 and TRBJ2-2, the full variable domain reads NAGVMQNPRHLVRRRGQEARLRCSPMKGHSHVYWYRQLPEEGLKFMVYLQKENIIDESGMPKERFSAEFPKEGPSILRIQQVVRGDSAAYFCASSQGVPSTGELFFGEGSRLTVL.

This clonotype was seen a handful of times. The CDR3 DNA follows: TGTGCCACCACTCCGGGCCGTAGCTCTGGAAACACCATATATTTT. Protein: CATTPGRSSGNTIYF. This sequence joins TRBV6-4 and TRBJ1-3; unclear D gene. Germline V lookup: CDR1 MRHNA, CDR2 SNTAGT. V lost 10 bases, J lost 0 bases, and 16 bases lay in between. The CDR3 totals 15 residues.

The chain joins TRBV20-1 to TRBJ1-2; 7 bases map to TRBD1. Germline CDR1 is DFQATT and CDR2 is SNEGSKA (reference sequence). V was pared by 0 bases and J by 4 bases, with 5 bases of the junction left unmatched. CDR3 length equals 14 residues. CDR3 loop: CSARDLTGLYGYTF. CDR3 in DNA: TGCAGTGCTAGAGACCTGACAGGGCTCTATGGCTACACCTTC.

V gene TRBV27 combines with J gene TRBJ2-2; 10 bases fit TRBD1. Germline V lookup: CDR1 MNHEY, CDR2 SMNVEV (reference sequence). V shed 6 bases and J 5 bases; nucleotides not matched to a gene: 3. The CDR3 loop spans 14 amino acids. The CDR3: CASSRDRGTGELFF. DNA for the CDR3: TGTGCCAGCAGCCGGGACAGGGGAACCGGGGAGCTGTTTTTT.